This section outlines one T cell receptor (beta chain) sequence together with its context. The V end lost 0 bases, the J end lost 4 bases, and 13 bases lay between the germline ends. The CDR3 extends over 15 amino acids. The germline CDR1 and CDR2 sequences are MGHRA and YSYEKL. This sample was taken from a study of cytomegalovirus exposure and HLA in healthy donors. The PCR made use of 60 Vbeta and 13 Jbeta primers. Sequencing was performed with immunoSEQ multiplex PCR; in TCRdb, only in-frame clones are kept and a portion is missing. The sample consists of fewer than 150,000 clones, around 77% of them appearing once.

The chain has TRBV4-1 and TRBJ2-7, with D perhaps matching TRBD1 (5 bases). The TCR originated in a human donor in good health. The sequenced sample consisted of PBMCs. DNA for the CDR3: TGCGCCAGCAGCCAAGATTTAGGGGAAGGGTACGAGCAGTACTTC. Protein: CASSQDLGEGYEQYF.